This paragraph covers one T cell receptor (beta chain) sequence. This record belongs to a study of blood T cell repertoires in COVID-19. Across the study: Italy, Spain and the United States were the sources of the convalescent and acute COVID-19 samples. The analysed material was cDNA or gDNA that came from T cells, B-cell-depleted T cells, or PBMCs.

The germline gives CDR1 LNHDA, CDR2 SQIVND (reference sequence). V lost 2 bases and J lost 2, with 6 bases in between. The CDR3 is made up of 13 amino acids. In the study's own analysis: It was from reference gene primer amplification that nucleated cell counts were estimated. Assay used: immunoSEQ multiplex PCR; TCRdb lists only in-frame clones, some missing. V and J calls and clone size are as listed in that table; D and trimming were resolved from the DNA. The table lists tens of thousands of clones, roughly 88% of them singletons. This chain connects TRBV19 to TRBJ1-2; D unclear. Sequenced: peripheral blood. The receptor was derived from a woman older than 75 with active or convalescent COVID-19. CDR3 nucleotide sequence: TGTGCCAGTAGTATAAAAGCGAACTATGGCTACACCTTC. Its protein product is CASSIKANYGYTF.